Below are 28 T cell receptor beta chains sequenced from a single sample in a study of blood T cell repertoires in COVID-19. TCRdb's copy holds only in-frame clones and misses some; the assay was immunoSEQ multiplex PCR. The repertoire holds about 89,000 clones, 88% seen once, with 0.47% in the top ten. The sequencing sample was made of peripheral blood. The receptors were sampled from a man aged 55 to 70 with acute or convalescent COVID-19.

This clone has just one count. V is TRBV3-1 (or the pseudogene TRBV3-2) and J is TRBJ1-2; the match to TRBD1 covers 7 bases. CDR1 is LGHDT and CDR2 is YNNKEL in the germline V gene (reference sequence). V trimming: 6 bases; J trimming: 8 bases; junction bases outside the gene matches: 12. This CDR3 has 14 amino acids. The CDR3 nucleotides are TGTGCCAGCAGTTCGGATTTCGTGACAGGGGGCTACACCTTC. Its protein product is CASSSDFVTGGYTF.

This sequence joins TRBV25-1 and TRBJ1-1; 8 positions match TRBD1. The CDR3 loop spans 13 amino acids. Per germline, CDR1 MGHDK and CDR2 SYGVNS. V trimming: 4 bases; J trimming: 10 bases; junction bases outside the gene matches: 8. DNA for the CDR3: TGTGCCAGCAGTGGACGGCAGGGGGCCGGAGCTTTCTTT. It is translated as CASSGRQGAGAFF.

This clone occurred once. The V and J genes are TRBV27 and TRBJ1-2; D possibly corresponds to TRBD1 (5 bases). This CDR3 region has 13 residues. Germline V gene lookup returns CDR1 MNHEY and CDR2 SMNVEV (reference sequence). Trimming took off 3 bases at V and 5 bases at J, with 10 bases between the two ends. In DNA, the CDR3 is TGTGCCAGCAGTTTGGTGGGGGGGTATGGCTACACCTTC. Protein sequence: CASSLVGGYGYTF.

The J gene is TRBJ2-5, the V gene TRBV19, with D possibly TRBD1 on 6 matching bases. The V gene lost 1 base and the J gene lost 1 base, with 13 bases spanning the gap. Germline values: CDR1 LNHDA, CDR2 SQIVND (reference sequence). CDR3 length: 16 residues. In DNA, the CDR3 is TGTGCCAGTAGTATAGCCCCGACAGGACCCCAAGAGACCCAGTACTTC. Encoded protein: CASSIAPTGPQETQYF.

V usage is TRBV5-6 and J usage is TRBJ2-7; weak D call: TRBD1 (8 bases). In germline, CDR1 is SGHDT, CDR2 YYEEEE. V was shortened by 4 bases and J by 2 bases, with 16 bases between the two germline ends. This CDR3 has 15 amino acids. CDR3 in amino acids: CASSPDREGTYEQYF. The CDR3 region has the DNA TGTGCCAGCAGCCCGGACAGGGAGGGGACCTACGAGCAGTACTTC.

The gene calls are TRBV13 and TRBJ1-1; TRBD1 aligns across 8 bases. The CDR3 length is 13 residues. With 6 bases clipped from V and 7 bases from J, the junction kept 7 bases outside the gene matches. CDR1 and CDR2 (germline): PRHDT, FYEKMQ (reference sequence). The chain's CDR3 is CASRRTGSGEAFF. CDR3 nucleotides: TGTGCCAGCAGAAGGACAGGGTCGGGTGAAGCTTTCTTT.

A single count supports this clone. The CDR3 region has the DNA TGCAGCGTTTCCGACAGGGTTAGGACCGGGGAGCTGTTTTTT. Protein sequence: CSVSDRVRTGELFF. The chain recombines TRBV29-1 with TRBJ2-2; 7 positions match TRBD1. Germline-derived CDR1 and CDR2 are SQVTM and ANQGSEA. Trimming at V came to 5 bases and at J to 5 bases, leaving 8 bases not matched to a gene. There are 14 residues in the CDR3.

In its sample, this clone was seen a few times. The chain carries TRBV30 and TRBJ1-4; perhaps TRBD1 as D (6 bases). The V and J ends lost 2 bases and 7 bases respectively, with 8 bases between them. The CDR3 extends over 12 amino acids. Germline V gene sequence: CDR1 GTSNPN, CDR2 SVGIG (reference sequence). CDR3 nucleotides: TGTGCCTGGAGTTCACAGGGTGAAAAACTGTTTTTT. Translation: CAWSSQGEKLFF.

The chain has TRBV14 and TRBJ2-7; D is possibly TRBD2 (5 bases). Germline V gives CDR1 SGHDN, CDR2 FVKESK. CDR3 length: 13 amino acids. The V end lost 4 bases, the J end lost 3 bases, and 10 bases lay between the germline ends. The CDR3 nucleotides are TGTGCCAGCAGCCTGGACTCTTTCTACGAGCAGTACTTC. It specifies CASSLDSFYEQYF.

This clone has just one count. CDR3 in amino acids: CASSQAGFGLNEQFF. The CDR3 DNA follows: TGTGCCAGCAGCCAAGCAGGCTTCGGTCTCAATGAGCAGTTCTTC. The gene calls are TRBV3-1 (or the pseudogene TRBV3-2) and TRBJ2-1; no reliable D call. Between the trimmed V and J ends, which lost 1 base and 6 bases, there was a span of 13 bases. The length of the CDR3 is 15 residues. Germline V gene lookup returns CDR1 LGHDT and CDR2 YNNKEL (reference sequence).

This clone was seen a single time. This chain connects TRBV7-2 to TRBJ1-2, with TRBD1 matching 7 bases. V lost 4 bases and J lost 0; bases outside the gene matches: 2. The CDR3 spans 14 residues. Germline CDR1 and CDR2: SGHTA and FQGNSA. CDR3 sequence reads: CASSSGQTNYGYTF. The CDR3 region has the DNA TGTGCCAGCAGCTCGGGACAGACTAACTATGGCTACACCTTC.

This chain links TRBV5-1 with TRBJ2-2; perhaps TRBD1 as D (5 bases). The V gene's germline CDR1 is SGHRS and CDR2 YFSETQ. V was cut by 1 base and J by 6 bases, with 16 bases left in between. This CDR3 has 16 amino acids. Written as DNA, the CDR3 is TGCGCCAGCAGCTTGACGCCTGCCAGGGATGCCGGGGAGCTGTTTTTT. Protein sequence: CASSLTPARDAGELFF. The variable domain in full, completed from reference TRBV5-1 and TRBJ2-2, reads KAGVTQTPRYLIKTRGQQVTLSCSPISGHRSVSWYQQTPGQGLQFLFEYFSETQRNKGNFPGRFSGRQFSNSRSEMNVSTLELGDSALYLCASSLTPARDAGELFFGEGSRLTVL.

The DNA for the CDR3 is TGTGCCAGCAGCAAATATAGGGCCCCCGGGGGAAGAAGCTCCTACGAGCAGTACTTC. It encodes CASSKYRAPGGRSSYEQYF. The V call is TRBV7-9, the J call TRBJ2-7; D is possibly TRBD2 (6 bases). CDR3 length: 19 amino acids. Germline V gene sequence: CDR1 SEHNR, CDR2 FQNEAQ (reference sequence). V lost 5 bases and J lost 0, with 26 bases in between.

The CDR3 nucleotides are TGTGCCAGCAGCTTAGGGACAGGGAGGAATGGCTACACCTTC. It is translated as CASSLGTGRNGYTF. The chain employs TRBV5-4 and TRBJ1-2; 9 bases fit TRBD1. The CDR3 length is 14 residues. CDR1 SGHNT and CDR2 YYREEE come from the germline V gene (reference sequence). V was pared by 2 bases and J by 6 bases, with 5 bases of the junction left unmatched.

This sequence joins TRBV5-1 and TRBJ1-1; D is ambiguous. The V end lost 1 base, the J end lost 4 bases, and 20 bases lay between the germline ends. This CDR3 spans 17 amino acids. CDR1 SGHRS and CDR2 YFSETQ come from the germline V gene. The CDR3 nucleotides read TGCGCCAGCAGCTTGCCCGGGTCTAAATTGGTGGGCACTGAAGCTTTCTTT. Translating it yields CASSLPGSKLVGTEAFF.

The chain recombines TRBV5-1 with TRBJ2-7; D remains ambiguous. Germline lookup yields CDR1 SGHRS and CDR2 YFSETQ. The V and J ends lost 3 bases and 2 bases respectively, with 15 bases between them. The CDR3 extends over 15 amino acids. The CDR3 bases are TGCGCCAGCAGCTCTATTTCTGGGCCCCCCTACGAGCAGTACTTC. This translates into CASSSISGPPYEQYF.

The gene calls are TRBV3-1 (or the pseudogene TRBV3-2) and TRBJ1-1; D is perhaps TRBD1 (5 bases). From germline, CDR1 is LGHDT and CDR2 YNNKEL (reference sequence). This CDR3 contains 13 residues. Trimming pared 7 bases from V and 4 bases from J, leaving 13 bases between. CDR3 residues: CASTIVGGTEAFF. The CDR3 nucleotides read TGTGCCAGCACTATCGTGGGGGGCACTGAAGCTTTCTTT.

There are a few counts of this clone. The genes are TRBV19 and TRBJ1-4; tentative D call: TRBD1 (6 bases). CDR3 size: 15 residues. Germline CDR1 and CDR2: LNHDA and SQIVND (reference sequence). V lost 7 bases and J lost 0, with 12 bases in between. DNA for the CDR3: TGTGCCAGTAACGACAGGAGTGCAACTAATGAAAAACTGTTTTTT. The encoded protein is CASNDRSATNEKLFF.

The chain has TRBV19 and TRBJ2-1, with TRBD2 identical over 9 bases. This CDR3 has 16 residues. Germline CDR1 reads LNHDA; CDR2 reads SQIVND (reference sequence). V lost 2 bases to trimming and J lost 7 bases; unmatched junction nucleotides: 9. CDR3 amino acids: CASSIIGGRALNEQFF. In nucleotides, the CDR3 is TGTGCCAGTAGTATAATAGGCGGGAGGGCCCTTAATGAGCAGTTCTTC.

The chain joins TRBV9 to TRBJ1-2; D unresolved. CDR3 length: 14 residues. Trimming removed 1 base from V and 8 bases from J, with 15 bases in between. Germline lookup yields CDR1 SGDLS and CDR2 YYNGEE. CDR3 DNA: TGTGCCAGCAGCGTAAATGAGGGTTCGACGGGCTACACCTTC. Its protein is CASSVNEGSTGYTF.

The V gene is TRBV19, the J gene TRBJ2-7; TRBD1 matches at 7 bases. The CDR3 spans 13 residues. After removal of 3 bases from V and 7 bases from J, the junction contained 6 bases not matched to a gene. CDR1 LNHDA and CDR2 SQIVND come from the germline V gene (reference sequence). The CDR3 spells CASSMADRDEQYF. The DNA of the CDR3 is TGTGCCAGTAGTATGGCCGACAGGGATGAGCAGTACTTC.

J is TRBJ2-1 and V is TRBV13, with a weak D call TRBD2 (7 bases). Trimming shortened V by 0 bases and J by 6 bases, and 12 bases separated the two germline ends. CDR1 is PRHDT and CDR2 is FYEKMQ in the germline V gene (reference sequence). The CDR3 consists of 15 residues. As DNA, the CDR3 is TGTGCCAGCAGCTTAGGAGAAGGGGGGGCCAATGAGCAGTTCTTC. This sequence encodes CASSLGEGGANEQFF.

The chain employs TRBV24-1 and TRBJ1-2; perhaps TRBD1 as D (5 bases). CDR1 KGHDR and CDR2 SFDVKD come from the germline V gene. The V and J ends lost 6 bases and 8 bases respectively, with 9 bases between them. CDR3 length: 11 residues. DNA of the CDR3: TGTGCCACCAGTTCAGGGTGGGGCTACACCTTC. It translates to CATSSGWGYTF.

V gene TRBV5-1 combines with J gene TRBJ2-5, with 15 bases fitting TRBD2. V lost 2 bases and J lost 5; bases outside the gene matches: 7. The germline V gene has CDR1 SGHRS and CDR2 YFSETQ. The CDR3 has 17 amino acids. The CDR3 DNA sequence: TGCGCCAGCAGCTTAGGGACTAGCGGGGGGCCGGAGGAGACCCAGTACTTC. Translating gives CASSLGTSGGPEETQYF.

The chain couples TRBV5-6 to TRBJ1-1, with D possibly matching TRBD1 (6 bases). The CDR3 covers 14 residues. Trimming stripped 2 bases from V and 4 bases from J, with 12 bases between. CDR1 SGHDT and CDR2 YYEEEE come from the germline V gene. The CDR3 DNA follows: TGTGCCAGCAGCTTAAAACAGGGCGCCACTGAAGCTTTCTTT. Amino acids: CASSLKQGATEAFF. The full variable domain, its missing parts supplied by reference TRBV5-6 and TRBJ1-1, is DAGVTQSPTHLIKTRGQQVTLRCSPKSGHDTVSWYQQALGQGPQFIFQYYEEEERQRGNFPDRFSGHQFPNYSSELNVNALLLGDSALYLCASSLKQGATEAFFGQGTRLTVV.

V is TRBV3-1 (or the pseudogene TRBV3-2) and J is TRBJ1-1; 7 nucleotides align to TRBD1. The germline CDR1 and CDR2 sequences are LGHDT and YNNKEL (reference sequence). The CDR3 contains 18 residues. V shed 1 base, J shed 1 base, and the junction held 12 bases outside the gene matches. The CDR3 loop is CASSQGLTGLWRNTEAFF. The CDR3 bases are TGTGCCAGCAGCCAAGGTCTGACAGGGCTTTGGAGGAACACTGAAGCTTTCTTT.

This chain joins TRBV7-8 and TRBJ1-5; no definite D call. CDR1 SGHVS and CDR2 FQNEAQ come from the germline V gene. The CDR3 spans 13 residues. The ends were cut back, 7 bases at V and 2 bases at J, with 9 bases in the middle. Written as DNA, the CDR3 is TGTGCCAGCACTGGGGAGGGCAATCAGCCCCAGCATTTT. Translated: CASTGEGNQPQHF.

V and J are TRBV2 and TRBJ2-5; D ambiguous. Germline V gene data show CDR1 as SNHLY and CDR2 as FYNNEI. This CDR3 has 13 amino acids. The ends were cut back, 8 bases at V and 5 bases at J, with 15 bases in the middle. CDR3 amino acids: CASSFELAETQYF. CDR3 coding DNA: TGTGCCAGCTCGTTCGAGCTTGCTGAGACCCAGTACTTC.